This T cell receptor (beta chain) appears in the sequencing data of a study of cytomegalovirus exposure and HLA in healthy donors. General study results and limits: The classifier was said to identify cytomegalovirus status with high specificity and sensitivity. One later analysis, an examination of the roughly 130 validation repertoires, found that first-cohort TCR clusters tended to co-occur in them.

Assay used: immunoSEQ multiplex PCR; TCRdb lists only in-frame clones, some missing. The sample carries tens of thousands of clones, under 95% recorded once. Germline V gene lookup returns CDR1 SEHNR and CDR2 FQNEAQ (reference sequence). CDR3 length: 15 residues. Trimming at V came to 0 bases and at J to 9 bases, leaving 5 bases not matched to a gene. The donors were members of the validation cohort comprising roughly 130 subjects, separate from the roughly 700-subject first cohort. As regards this clone: Antigen unknown.

The sequence was obtained from a man aged 25 to 40 in good health and CMV-seronegative. This chain joins TRBV7-9 and TRBJ2-1; 10 positions agree with TRBD2. Sequencing input: PBMCs. The CDR3 loop is CASSLAPGLALEQFF. The CDR3 DNA reads as TGTGCCAGCAGCTTAGCTCCGGGACTAGCGCTTGAGCAGTTCTTC.